These T cell receptor beta chains were read from a single sample in a study of T cell responses to AZD1222 COVID-19 vaccine. Some clones are missing from TCRdb's copy, which holds only in-frame ones; the method was immunoSEQ multiplex PCR. The table has some 130,000 clones, roughly nine tenths seen once. The sequencing used peripheral blood, collected on day 0 of AZD1222 vaccination. These receptors came from an adult in good health. Both conserved end residues are part of each CDR3. A D gene is named only where the DNA matches it firmly. Size is stated for part of the rows, as once, few or many counts, or as a class when the clone is expanded.

CASSNYLDRYYEQYF,TGTGCCAGCAGCAACTACCTGGACAGATACTACGAGCAGTACTTC,TRBV7-9,.,.,TRBJ2-7
CAISTSRANTEAFF,TGTGCCATCAGTACCTCGAGGGCGAACACTGAAGCTTTCTTT,TRBV10-3,.,.,TRBJ1-1
CASGTIPTDTQYF,TGCGCCAGCGGAACCATCCCCACAGATACGCAGTATTTT,TRBV5-1,.,.,TRBJ2-3
CASSLYRGTEAFF,TGTGCCAGCAGTTTATACAGGGGGACTGAAGCTTTCTTT,TRBV12-3/TRBV12-4,TRBD1,few,TRBJ1-1
CASSRGHPNTEAFF,TGCGCCAGCAGCCGGGGACATCCGAACACTGAAGCTTTCTTT,TRBV5-1,.,.,TRBJ1-1
CASSHTGRRAMNTEAFF,TGTGCCAGCAGCCACACGGGACGGAGGGCCATGAACACTGAAGCTTTCTTT,TRBV13,.,.,TRBJ1-1
CASSLAGFGYGYTF,TGTGCCAGCAGCTTGGCGGGCTTCGGCTATGGCTACACCTTC,TRBV7-9,.,.,TRBJ1-2
CASSQEDGANTEAFF,TGTGCCAGCAGCCAAGAGGACGGTGCGAACACTGAAGCTTTCTTT,TRBV4-2,.,few,TRBJ1-1
CASSLQKFSYEQYF,TGTGCCAGCAGCCTACAGAAGTTCTCCTACGAGCAGTACTTC,TRBV5-5,.,.,TRBJ2-7
CASSDRYWVTGNTIYF,TGTGCCAGCAGTGACCGGTATTGGGTCACTGGAAACACCATATATTTT,TRBV2,.,.,TRBJ1-3
CATSDPDRPPYGYTF,TGTGCCACCAGTGACCCGGACAGGCCCCCCTATGGCTACACCTTC,TRBV24-1,TRBD1,.,TRBJ1-2
CASSGRLAGKADTQYF,TGTGCCAGCAGCGGGCGACTAGCGGGAAAGGCAGATACGCAGTATTTT,TRBV13,TRBD2,.,TRBJ2-3
CASSPLKIGEQFF,TGTGCCAGCTCACCCTTGAAGATCGGAGAGCAGTTCTTC,TRBV18,.,.,TRBJ2-1
CASSQPDSPYGYTF,TGCGCCAGCAGCCAACCCGACAGTCCCTATGGCTACACCTTC,TRBV4-3,.,.,TRBJ1-2
CASSTSSDPSYNEQFF,TGTGCCAGCAGCACCTCTAGCGACCCCTCCTACAATGAGCAGTTCTTC,TRBV9,.,.,TRBJ2-1
CASSLSGFYGYTF,TGCGCCAGCAGCTTGTCGGGATTCTATGGCTACACCTTC,TRBV5-1,.,.,TRBJ1-2
CASGVRSYNEQFF,TGTGCCAGCGGGGTCCGCTCCTACAATGAGCAGTTCTTC,TRBV21-1,.,.,TRBJ2-1
CASSLGGPFSGANVLTF,TGTGCCAGCAGCTTGGGGGGACCGTTCTCTGGGGCCAACGTCCTGACTTTC,TRBV5-4,.,.,TRBJ2-6